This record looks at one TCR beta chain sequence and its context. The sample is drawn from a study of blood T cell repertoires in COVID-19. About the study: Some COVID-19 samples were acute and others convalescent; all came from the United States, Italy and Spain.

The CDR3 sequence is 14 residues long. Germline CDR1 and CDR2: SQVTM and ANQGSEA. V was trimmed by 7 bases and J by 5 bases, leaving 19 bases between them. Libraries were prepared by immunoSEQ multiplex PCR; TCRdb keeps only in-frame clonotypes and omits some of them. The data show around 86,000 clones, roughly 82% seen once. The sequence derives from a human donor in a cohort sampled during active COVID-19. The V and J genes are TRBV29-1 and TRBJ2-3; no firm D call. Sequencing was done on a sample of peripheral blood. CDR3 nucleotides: TGCAGCGCTGCCGGGTCCTTGGATATAGATACGCAGTATTTT. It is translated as CSAAGSLDIDTQYF.